Listed below are T cell receptor beta chains from one sample, sequenced in a study of control samples from healthy donors and cancer patients. The repertoire was sequenced with immunoSEQ multiplex PCR; TCRdb's copy has only in-frame clones and lacks some. The table shows 120,000 or so clones, with approximately 89% occurring only once. The sequencing sample was made of blood. The receptors were gathered from a woman between 18 and 30 years old in good health. CDR3s include the opening cysteine and the closing phenylalanine or tryptophan. D genes are given only for firm matches. The size of a clone is reported for some rows only, either as once, few or many, or as a class for expanded clones.

clone_size,d_call,v_call,j_call,cdr3_aa,cdr3_nt
NA,TRBD1,TRBV7-2,TRBJ1-5,CASSPDRGAIQPQHF,TGTGCCAGCAGCCCAGACAGGGGGGCCATTCAGCCCCAGCATTTT
NA,NA,TRBV5-6,TRBJ2-3,CASSLGDTDTQYF,TGTGCCAGCAGCTTGGGCGACACAGATACGCAGTATTTT
NA,NA,TRBV7-9,TRBJ2-2,CASSSLPPGELFF,TGTGCCAGCAGCTCCCTTCCTCCCGGGGAGCTGTTTTTT
NA,NA,TRBV7-9,TRBJ2-5,CASSRVQGPGETQYF,TGTGCCAGCAGCCGGGTACAGGGTCCTGGGGAGACCCAGTACTTC
NA,NA,TRBV5-1,TRBJ1-1,CASSFTDQWTEAFF,TGCGCCAGCAGCTTTACGGACCAGTGGACTGAAGCTTTCTTT
NA,NA,TRBV7-9,TRBJ2-1,CASSPVLFVDSGEQFF,TGTGCCAGCAGCCCGGTATTGTTTGTGGACAGCGGTGAGCAGTTCTTC
NA,NA,TRBV18,TRBJ1-4,CASSTALNEKLFF,TGTGCCAGCTCGACAGCTCTTAATGAAAAACTGTTTTTT
NA,TRBD2,TRBV7-3,TRBJ2-2,CASSLRAGLAGESGGELFF,TGTGCCAGCAGCTTAAGGGCGGGACTAGCGGGAGAATCCGGCGGGGAGCTGTTTTTT
NA,TRBD1,TRBV28,TRBJ2-4,CASSFRGQSIQYF,TGTGCCAGCAGTTTCAGGGGGCAGAGCATTCAGTACTTC
NA,NA,TRBV4-3,TRBJ2-7,CASSQSSMGYEQYF,TGCGCCAGCAGCCAAAGTAGTATGGGATACGAGCAGTACTTC
NA,NA,TRBV3-1/TRBV3-2,TRBJ2-7,CASSQGSPGNDYEQYF,TGTGCCAGCAGCCAAGGGAGCCCCGGTAATGACTACGAGCAGTACTTC
NA,NA,TRBV7-9,TRBJ2-4,CASSSTGTAKNIQYF,TGTGCCAGCAGCTCCACCGGGACAGCCAAAAACATTCAGTACTTC
NA,TRBD1,TRBV5-1,TRBJ1-5,CASSLETGGNQPQHF,TGCGCCAGCAGCTTGGAGACAGGGGGCAATCAGCCCCAGCATTTT
NA,TRBD2,TRBV13,TRBJ2-4,CASSSLAGGGKNIQYF,TGTGCCAGCAGCTCCCTAGCGGGAGGGGGCAAAAACATTCAGTACTTC
NA,NA,TRBV28,TRBJ1-3,CASRRLSSGNTIYF,TGTGCCAGCCGCCGACTTAGCTCTGGAAACACCATATATTTT
NA,NA,TRBV28,TRBJ2-3,CASSYGPGDSTDTQYF,TGTGCCAGCAGTTACGGGCCCGGGGACAGCACAGATACGCAGTATTTT
NA,NA,TRBV7-9,TRBJ1-1,CASSLEGHNTEAFF,TGTGCCAGCAGCTTGGAGGGACATAACACTGAAGCTTTCTTT
once,TRBD1,TRBV28,TRBJ2-3,CASSSGQADTQYF,TGTGCCAGCAGTTCCGGACAGGCAGATACGCAGTATTTT
NA,NA,TRBV5-1,TRBJ1-4,CASSREGTNEKLFF,TGCGCCAGCAGCAGAGAGGGAACTAATGAAAAACTGTTTTTT
NA,TRBD1,TRBV7-8,TRBJ2-7,CASSLPGGRYEQYF,TGTGCCAGCAGCTTGCCAGGGGGCAGATACGAGCAGTACTTC
NA,NA,TRBV28,TRBJ2-2,CASSPPGITTGELFF,TGTGCCAGCAGTCCCCCCGGTATTACTACCGGGGAGCTGTTTTTT
NA,NA,TRBV7-9,TRBJ1-3,CASSSTAPGNTIYF,TGTGCCAGCAGCTCGACAGCGCCCGGAAACACCATATATTTT
once,TRBD2,TRBV2,TRBJ2-5,CASRASGSETQYF,TGTGCCAGCAGGGCTAGCGGGTCAGAGACCCAGTACTTC
NA,NA,TRBV28,TRBJ1-5,CASSLWGDAGQPQHF,TGTGCCAGCAGTTTATGGGGGGACGCGGGTCAGCCCCAGCATTTT
NA,NA,TRBV7-9,TRBJ2-7,CASSLLRGGQSSYEQYF,TGTGCCAGCAGCTTACTTCGGGGCGGGCAAAGCTCCTACGAGCAGTACTTC
NA,TRBD1,TRBV15,TRBJ1-2,CATSRDRGRTSKLGYTF,TGTGCCACCAGCAGAGATAGGGGGCGGACGAGCAAACTCGGCTACACCTTC
NA,TRBD1,TRBV15,TRBJ2-7,CATSSLDRDPYEQYF,TGTGCCACCAGCAGCCTCGACAGGGACCCCTACGAGCAGTACTTC